These 30 T cell receptor beta chains originate from one sample sequenced in a study of CD8 T cells in Susac syndrome. RNA totalling roughly 0.45 to 1 ug underwent reverse transcription with random hexamers. TCRdb re-called the immunoSEQ multiplex PCR reads through MiXCR, storing one row per CDR3 protein. Counted here are 75,000 to 95,000 distinct CDR3 sequences, 95% to 96% occurring once; the ten biggest clones make up approximately 0.62%. Sequencing input: CD8+ T cells from PBMCs. The receptors here all came from a human donor with Susac syndrome.

This sequence joins TRBV27 and TRBJ2-6; possibly TRBD1 or TRBD2 for D (5 bases each). Trimming removed 1 base at V and 2 bases at J, with 12 bases between. Germline V gene lookup returns CDR1 MNHEY and CDR2 SMNVEV (reference sequence). The CDR3 has 17 amino acids. This CDR3 is CASSLLGGTTGANVLTF. The DNA of the CDR3 is TGTGCCAGCAGTTTATTAGGTGGGACGACTGGGGCCAACGTCCTGACTTTC.

The table lists this clonotype with a count of one. V usage is TRBV30 and J usage is TRBJ1-3; D remains ambiguous. This CDR3 is built from 14 residues. Germline lookup yields CDR1 GTSNPN and CDR2 SVGIG (reference sequence). Between the trimmed V and J ends, which lost 2 bases and 2 bases, there was a span of 10 bases. CDR3 nucleotides: TGTGCCTGGAGTCGGACCGCGGCTGGAAACACCATATATTTT. Protein sequence: CAWSRTAAGNTIYF.

V is TRBV27 and J is TRBJ1-1; D perhaps matches TRBD1 (5 bases). Deletions cut 5 bases from V and 7 bases from J, with 14 bases between. The CDR3 sequence is 13 residues long. The germline V gene has CDR1 MNHEY and CDR2 SMNVEV (reference sequence). The CDR3 DNA is TGTGCCAGCAGTGAAGACAGCCCCTTTGAAGCTTTCTTT. Residues: CASSEDSPFEAFF.

The J gene is TRBJ1-5, the V gene TRBV2; 7 positions agree with TRBD1. Per germline, CDR1 SNHLY and CDR2 FYNNEI. This CDR3 comprises 13 residues. V was pared by 8 bases and J by 3 bases, with 4 bases of the junction left unmatched. The CDR3 sequence: CASRRGTNQPQHF. Here the CDR3 DNA reads TGTGCCAGCCGCAGGGGGACCAATCAGCCCCAGCATTTT.

V gene TRBV9 combines with J gene TRBJ1-2; D possibly corresponds to TRBD1 (5 bases). V lost 3 bases and J lost 7, with 19 bases in between. The CDR3 has 15 residues. Germline CDR1 reads SGDLS; CDR2 reads YYNGEE. The CDR3 DNA reads as TGTGCCAGCAGCGCTGAGGGACGGGCCCCCCTTGGCTACACCTTC. This gives the protein CASSAEGRAPLGYTF. The full variable domain, rest sourced from reference TRBV9 and TRBJ1-2, is DSGVTQTPKHLITATGQRVTLRCSPRSGDLSVYWYQQSLDQGLQFLIQYYNGEERAKGNILERFSAQQFPDLHSELNLSSLELGDSALYFCASSAEGRAPLGYTFGSGTRLTVV.

V is TRBV28 and J is TRBJ1-4; D is undetermined. CDR1 MDHEN and CDR2 SYDVKM come from the germline V gene. The CDR3 is 16 residues long. The V end lost 2 bases, the J end lost 0 bases, and 10 bases lay between the germline ends. CDR3 residues: CASSLAGSPTNEKLFF. The CDR3 DNA reads TGTGCCAGCAGTTTAGCCGGATCTCCAACTAATGAAAAACTGTTTTTT.

This chain uses TRBV7-9 with TRBJ1-5, with 9 bases aligning to TRBD1. Germline V gene sequence: CDR1 SEHNR, CDR2 FQNEAQ (reference sequence). This CDR3 comprises 17 residues. V trimming: 4 bases; J trimming: 7 bases; junction bases outside the gene matches: 14. CDR3 nucleotides: TGTGCCAGCAGCTCGGGGACAGGGACTAATCGGTACCAGCCCCAGCATTTT. Protein: CASSSGTGTNRYQPQHF.

This chain connects TRBV18 to TRBJ2-3; tentatively, D is TRBD2 (5 bases). Trimming removed 5 bases at V and 6 bases at J, with 21 bases between. There are 16 residues in the CDR3. Looked up from germline, CDR1 is KGHSH and CDR2 is LQKENI. This CDR3 reads CASSEGSLGVQDTQYF. The CDR3 coding sequence is TGTGCCAGCTCAGAAGGTTCCCTCGGGGTGCAGGATACGCAGTATTTT.

The chain carries TRBV15 and TRBJ1-5; the D gene is possibly TRBD1 (5 bases). The germline V gene encodes CDR1 LNHNV and CDR2 YYDKDF (reference sequence). V was pared by 1 base and J by 5 bases, with 15 bases between. The CDR3 consists of 16 residues. The CDR3 nucleotides are TGTGCCACCAGCAGAGCCCAGGGACCCCTCTATCAGCCCCAGCATTTT. It encodes CATSRAQGPLYQPQHF.

The rearrangement links TRBV6-1 to TRBJ2-6, with D perhaps matching TRBD1 (6 bases). This CDR3 is built from 16 residues. Germline V gene lookup returns CDR1 MNHNS and CDR2 SASEGT. V was shortened by 6 bases and J by 4 bases, with 16 bases between the two germline ends. CDR3 DNA: TGTGCCAGCAGGGTTCACAGGGTAACGGGGGCCAACGTCCTGACTTTC. Translation: CASRVHRVTGANVLTF.

The chain uses TRBV6-2 or TRBV6-3 and TRBJ1-2; D is undetermined. Trimming shortened V by 2 bases and J by 5 bases, and 12 bases separated the two germline ends. The CDR3 length is 14 residues. CDR1 MNHEY and CDR2 SVGEGT come from the germline V gene. This CDR3 reads CASSYGDRRYGYTF. The CDR3 coding sequence is TGTGCCAGCAGTTACGGGGATAGGCGTTATGGCTACACCTTC.

The rearrangement links TRBV7-3 to TRBJ2-7; D unresolved. Per germline, CDR1 SGHTA and CDR2 FQGTGA. The CDR3 consists of 13 residues. V was clipped by 1 base and J by 7 bases, with 11 bases between them. The CDR3 here is CASSLSWGKEQYF. CDR3 coding DNA: TGTGCCAGCAGCTTAAGTTGGGGTAAGGAGCAGTACTTC.

This clonotype was observed a handful of times. The J gene is TRBJ2-5, the V gene TRBV18, with no clear D. The CDR3 contains 11 residues. Germline CDR1 KGHSH, CDR2 LQKENI. V lost 3 bases, J lost 4 bases, and 3 bases lay in between. The CDR3 DNA is TGTGCCAGCTCACCCGGAGAGACCCAGTACTTC. It yields the protein CASSPGETQYF.

The chain recombines TRBV19 with TRBJ1-2, with D possibly matching TRBD1 (5 bases). Germline V CDR1 and CDR2: LNHDA, SQIVND (reference sequence). Trimming shortened V by 5 bases and J by 6 bases, and 19 bases separated the two germline ends. This CDR3 is 15 amino acids long. The CDR3 bases are TGTGCCAGTAGTTCCCACTCCGGGGACCTCAATGGCTACACCTTC. This encodes CASSSHSGDLNGYTF.

V gene TRBV5-6 combines with J gene TRBJ1-2; 7 positions agree with TRBD1. V trimming: 5 bases; J trimming: 4 bases; junction bases outside the gene matches: 11. The CDR3 runs to 15 residues. From germline, CDR1 is SGHDT and CDR2 YYEEEE. The CDR3 nucleotides read TGTGCCAGCAGGTCGAGGACAGGCAAACTCTATGGCTACACCTTC. Its translation: CASRSRTGKLYGYTF. Full variable domain (missing parts from reference TRBV5-6 and TRBJ1-2): DAGVTQSPTHLIKTRGQQVTLRCSPKSGHDTVSWYQQALGQGPQFIFQYYEEEERQRGNFPDRFSGHQFPNYSSELNVNALLLGDSALYLCASRSRTGKLYGYTFGSGTRLTVV.

This sequence joins TRBV7-8 and TRBJ2-7, with TRBD2 identical over 7 bases. The CDR3 sequence is 12 residues long. Germline values: CDR1 SGHVS, CDR2 FQNEAQ. The ends lost 7 bases at V and 11 bases at J; junction bases unmatched: 11. CDR3: CASKKTGGIEYF. CDR3 coding DNA: TGTGCCAGCAAAAAAACGGGAGGAATTGAGTACTTC.

The sample holds one count of this clonotype. This chain connects TRBV6-5 to TRBJ2-5, with a weak D call TRBD2 (5 bases). The CDR3 consists of 17 residues. Germline CDR1 MNHEY, CDR2 SVGAGI. Trimming shortened V by 3 bases and J by 2 bases, and 19 bases separated the two germline ends. This chain's CDR3 is CASSYRRGRDQQETQYF. The CDR3 DNA reads as TGTGCCAGCAGTTATCGCCGCGGACGGGATCAACAAGAGACCCAGTACTTC.

J is TRBJ2-7 and V is TRBV7-8; D call uncertain. V lost 0 bases, J lost 0 bases, and 9 bases lay in between. This CDR3 is built from 15 residues. Germline V CDR1 and CDR2: SGHVS, FQNEAQ. CDR3 in DNA: TGTGCCAGCAGCTTAGCGCAAGGGCTCTCCTACGAGCAGTACTTC. This translates into CASSLAQGLSYEQYF.

The V and J genes are TRBV6-5 and TRBJ2-1, with 10 bases identical to TRBD2. Germline V CDR1 and CDR2: MNHEY, SVGAGI. The CDR3 covers 17 residues. After removal of 0 bases from V and 5 bases from J, the junction contained 7 bases not matched to a gene. The CDR3 loop is CASSYSSGLAPHNEQFF. CDR3 DNA: TGTGCCAGCAGTTACTCTTCGGGACTAGCGCCCCACAATGAGCAGTTCTTC.

V and J are TRBV20-1 and TRBJ2-1; 13 positions match TRBD2. The trim removed 4 bases at V and 3 bases at J, leaving 6 bases unmatched. The CDR3 totals 16 residues. Per germline, CDR1 DFQATT and CDR2 SNEGSKA (reference sequence). This CDR3 reads CSATGTSGALYNEQFF. CDR3 DNA: TGCAGTGCTACGGGGACTAGCGGGGCACTCTACAATGAGCAGTTCTTC.

The rearrangement links TRBV18 to TRBJ2-7; D call uncertain. The CDR3 is 12 amino acids. Between the trimmed V and J ends, which lost 2 bases and 6 bases, there was a span of 8 bases. Germline V gene sequence: CDR1 KGHSH, CDR2 LQKENI. The CDR3 DNA sequence: TGTGCCAGCTCACCAGAACGTATCGAGCAGTACTTC. This translates into CASSPERIEQYF.

This rearrangement joins TRBV19 to TRBJ2-7; the match to TRBD1 covers 10 bases. There are 14 residues in the CDR3. With 6 bases clipped from V and 3 bases from J, the junction kept 5 bases outside the gene matches. In germline, CDR1 is LNHDA, CDR2 SQIVND (reference sequence). DNA for the CDR3: TGTGCCAGTAGCCTGACAGGGGGCCTCTACGAGCAGTACTTC. Translating gives CASSLTGGLYEQYF.

V gene TRBV29-1 combines with J gene TRBJ2-4; tentatively, D is TRBD2 (6 bases). Deletions cut 0 bases from V and 8 bases from J, with 14 bases between. CDR1 SQVTM and CDR2 ANQGSEA come from the germline V gene. This CDR3 comprises 14 residues. The CDR3: CSVEDQDWGDIQYF. In nucleotides, the CDR3 is TGCAGCGTTGAAGATCAGGACTGGGGGGACATTCAGTACTTC.

The chain is built from TRBV29-1 and TRBJ1-4; tentative D call: TRBD1 (5 bases). V was shortened by 0 bases and J by 12 bases, with 8 bases between the two germline ends. This CDR3 has 11 amino acids. Germline V gives CDR1 SQVTM, CDR2 ANQGSEA. The CDR3 loop is CSVEDGTQLFF. The CDR3 coding sequence is TGCAGCGTTGAAGATGGGACCCAACTGTTTTTT. Full variable domain (outside the CDR3, taken from reference TRBV29-1 and TRBJ1-4): SAVISQKPSRDICQRGTSLTIQCQVDSQVTMMFWYRQQPGQSLTLIATANQGSEATYESGFVIDKFPISRPNLTFSTLTVSNMSPEDSSIYLCSVEDGTQLFFGSGTQLSVL.

The V gene is TRBV20-1, the J gene TRBJ1-2; tentative D call: TRBD1 (6 bases). This CDR3 is built from 12 residues. The V gene lost 5 bases and the J gene lost 1 base, with 8 bases spanning the gap. The germline gives CDR1 DFQATT, CDR2 SNEGSKA (reference sequence). CDR3 nucleotides: TGCAGTGCTCGGACAGATAACTATGGCTACACCTTC. This sequence encodes CSARTDNYGYTF.

V and J are TRBV14 and TRBJ2-5, with 7 positions matching TRBD2. CDR1 is SGHDN, CDR2 FVKESK, per germline. V gave up 4 bases and J gave up 5 bases; unmatched junction bases: 10. CDR3 length: 15 amino acids. CDR3 amino acids: CASSRGRLVLETQYF. In DNA, the CDR3 is TGTGCCAGCAGCCGCGGGAGACTAGTACTTGAGACCCAGTACTTC.

V is TRBV11-2 and J is TRBJ1-1; TRBD1 matches at 11 bases. CDR1 and CDR2 (germline): SGHAT, FQNNGV. V lost 6 bases to trimming and J lost 0 bases; unmatched junction nucleotides: 6. This CDR3 region has 16 residues. CDR3 sequence (DNA): TGTGCCAGCAGTTCGATGGGACAGGGGGTGAACACTGAAGCTTTCTTT. Translating it yields CASSSMGQGVNTEAFF.

The chain carries TRBV7-2 and TRBJ1-4, with 9 bases lining up with TRBD1. The CDR3 is 15 amino acids. Germline trimming cut 5 bases from V and 8 bases from J; bases unmatched to any gene: 9. Per the germline V gene, CDR1 is SGHTA and CDR2 is FQGNSA. The CDR3 region is CASSLTRDRVEKLFF. The CDR3, as DNA: TGTGCCAGCAGCCTAACCCGGGACAGGGTCGAAAAACTGTTTTTT. Filled out from reference TRBV7-2 and TRBJ1-4, the complete variable domain reads GAGVSQSPSNKVTEKGKDVELRCDPISGHTALYWYRQSLGQGLEFLIYFQGNSAPDKSGLPSDRFSAERTGGSVSTLTIQRTQQEDSAVYLCASSLTRDRVEKLFFGSGTQLSVL.

The chain has TRBV20-1 and TRBJ2-7; the D call may be TRBD1 or TRBD2 (5 bases each). The CDR3 loop spans 12 amino acids. Germline V gene lookup returns CDR1 DFQATT and CDR2 SNEGSKA (reference sequence). Deletions cut 1 base from V and 5 bases from J, with 9 bases between. CDR3 DNA: TGCAGTGCTAGAGGAGGGGCGAACGAGCAGTACTTC. Encoded protein: CSARGGANEQYF.

CDR3 protein: CASSLIPRNEAFF. CDR3 bases: TGTGCCAGCAGCTTAATCCCGCGGAATGAAGCTTTCTTT. The gene calls are TRBV7-2 and TRBJ1-1, with D uncertain. Germline V CDR1 and CDR2: SGHTA, FQGNSA. V lost 2 bases and J 7 bases, leaving 11 bases between the germline ends. The CDR3 is made up of 13 amino acids.